This T cell receptor (beta chain) was recorded in a study of blood T cell repertoires in COVID-19. Study in general: From T cells, B-cell-depleted T cells, or PBMCs came the material, which was cDNA or gDNA.

Clones were read by immunoSEQ multiplex PCR, and TCRdb kept only the in-frame ones, dropping some. Seen here are 150,000 to 180,000 clones, 70% to 90% observed once, and the top ten hold less than 10%. The germline CDR1 and CDR2 sequences are SNHLY and FYNNEI. The V gene lost 7 bases and the J gene lost 4 bases, with 16 bases spanning the gap. This CDR3 is 14 amino acids long. The sample consisted of peripheral blood. The chain carries TRBV2 and TRBJ1-2; tentatively, D is TRBD1 (6 bases). This clonotype was sampled from a woman aged 60 to 75 with COVID-19, enrolled during active disease. The CDR3 DNA follows: TGTGCCAGCATTCCGGATTCAGGGGTCTATGGCTACACCTTC. Its translation is CASIPDSGVYGYTF.